This T cell receptor (beta chain) was identified during a study of blood T cell repertoires in COVID-19. For the study at large: Sites in the United States, Italy and Spain provided acute and convalescent COVID-19 samples.

TCRdb's table, derived via immunoSEQ multiplex PCR, lists solely in-frame clones and lacks some. The sample consists of nearly 45,000 clones, 80% of them appearing once. The CDR3 covers 14 residues. Germline values: CDR1 SGHAT, CDR2 FQNNGV. Trimming cost V 0 bases and J 1 base, with 5 bases left between them. The sequencing input was peripheral blood. This receptor was taken from a man between 65 and 85 years old with acute or convalescent COVID-19. The chain combines TRBV11-2 with TRBJ2-3; D is undetermined. CDR3 region: CASSLDPGTDTQYF. DNA of the CDR3: TGTGCCAGCAGCTTAGATCCTGGCACAGATACGCAGTATTTT.